This entry lists 25 T cell receptor beta chains sequenced from one sample in a study of Graves' ophthalmopathy and Graves' hyperthyroidism. The authors amplified TCR beta CDR3 regions, and they did so from RNA transcripts for repertoire sequencing. In the first round, RT-PCR was carried out with HTBI primers, and a multiplex PCR formed the second round. One entry per CDR3 protein, called by TCRdb with MiXCR from the multiplex PCR reads. The table lists roughly 410,000 distinct CDR3 sequences, 15% to 17% of them singletons. The sequenced sample was peripheral blood. The receptor source for this set is a woman under 30 with stable Graves' hyperthyroidism.

This clonotype was recorded at least ten times. The CDR3 loop is CASSSGLLLYEQYF. CDR3 in DNA: TGTGCCAGCAGTTCGGGCCTCCTTCTCTACGAGCAGTACTTC. The V call is TRBV12-3 or TRBV12-4, the J call TRBJ2-7; D is unclear. The CDR3 loop spans 14 amino acids. Trimming cost V 4 bases and J 3 bases, with 13 bases left between them.

This clonotype has ten or more counts. V gene TRBV6-1 combines with J gene TRBJ1-2; TRBD1 aligns across 7 bases. Germline V gene lookup returns CDR1 MNHNS and CDR2 SASEGT. The V and J ends lost 5 bases and 3 bases, in that order; junction bases with no gene match: 12. The CDR3 sequence is 16 residues long. The CDR3: CASSPGTVSNDYGYTF. In DNA form, the CDR3 reads TGTGCCAGCAGTCCTGGGACAGTTTCTAATGACTATGGCTACACCTTC.

By share of the sample, this clonotype is medium-sized. V gene TRBV7-6 combines with J gene TRBJ2-7; 7 positions agree with TRBD2. Germline lookup yields CDR1 SGHVS and CDR2 FNYEAQ. V was clipped by 3 bases and J by 4 bases; unmatched bases: 9. The CDR3 has 15 amino acids. The CDR3 sequence is CASSFNGGGPYEQYF. The DNA for the CDR3 is TGTGCCAGCAGCTTTAATGGCGGGGGACCATACGAGCAGTACTTC.

The chain couples TRBV29-1 to TRBJ2-7; D may match TRBD1 or TRBD2 (5 bases each). Trimming stripped 4 bases from V and 6 bases from J, with 16 bases between. Germline CDR1 reads SQVTM; CDR2 reads ANQGSEA. The length of the CDR3 is 13 residues. DNA for the CDR3: TGCAGCGTTGCCCCTGGGGGTCCGGGCGAGCAGTACTTC. Amino acid sequence: CSVAPGGPGEQYF.

This clonotype was recorded at least ten times. The chain links TRBV2 to TRBJ2-7, with 9 bases fitting TRBD2. The CDR3 is 14 amino acids. V gave up 7 bases and J gave up 2 bases; unmatched junction bases: 6. Germline V gives CDR1 SNHLY, CDR2 FYNNEI. The CDR3 DNA is TGTGCCAGCAAGATTAGCGGGGGAGCCTACGAGCAGTACTTC. This gives the protein CASKISGGAYEQYF. Drawing the rest from reference TRBV2 and TRBJ2-7, the complete variable domain is EPEVTQTPSHQVTQMGQEVILRCVPISNHLYFYWYRQILGQKVEFLVSFYNNEISEKSEIFDDQFSVERPDGSNFTLKIRSTKLEDSAMYFCASKISGGAYEQYFGPGTRLTVT.

Many counts were recorded for this clonotype. Here the CDR3 reads CASSGDGSSYGYTF. Here the CDR3 DNA reads TGTGCCAGCAGCGGGGACGGGTCTTCTTATGGCTACACCTTC. This chain uses TRBV9 with TRBJ1-2; possible D gene TRBD1, 5 bases. Germline CDR1 SGDLS, CDR2 YYNGEE. This CDR3 is built from 14 residues. The V end was cut by 3 bases, the J end by 5 bases, with 14 bases between.

This chain connects TRBV20-1 to TRBJ2-5; 9 bases match TRBD2. Germline CDR1 is DFQATT and CDR2 is SNEGSKA (reference sequence). The ends lost 5 bases at V and 5 bases at J; junction bases unmatched: 12. This CDR3 has 15 amino acids. Here the CDR3 reads CSAASPGLAGETQYF. The CDR3 region has the DNA TGCAGTGCTGCTTCCCCGGGACTAGCAGGGGAGACCCAGTACTTC.

V gene TRBV12-5 combines with J gene TRBJ2-7; D is ambiguous. Deletions cut 7 bases from V and 13 bases from J, with 17 bases between. Germline V CDR1 and CDR2: LGHNT, FRNRAP. This CDR3 comprises 11 residues. Written as DNA, the CDR3 is TGTGCTAGTGTTGCCCTCAGTCATGCATACTTC. This codes for CASVALSHAYF.

This clonotype has ten or more counts. The J gene is TRBJ1-2, the V gene TRBV7-2; TRBD1 matches 8 bases. Trimming removed 5 bases from V and 2 bases from J; junction bases left unmatched: 13. Per the germline V gene, CDR1 is SGHTA and CDR2 is FQGNSA. The CDR3 runs to 17 residues. The CDR3 coding sequence is TGTGCCAGCAGCACCCCGCGGAGGACAGGGAAAAACTATGGCTACACCTTC. Protein sequence: CASSTPRRTGKNYGYTF.

This clonotype was picked up many times. The chain is built from TRBV6-1 and TRBJ2-7; 9 nucleotides match TRBD1. Germline CDR1 MNHNS, CDR2 SASEGT. CDR3 size: 16 residues. Losses at the gene ends were 2 bases for V and 1 base for J; bases not matched to a gene: 6. CDR3 in amino acids: CASSEPGQGRSYEQYF. The CDR3 DNA reads as TGTGCCAGCAGTGAACCTGGACAGGGGCGATCCTACGAGCAGTACTTC.

As concerns this clonotype: A junction end diverges from the germline sequence, so it may reflect a read error. The chain has TRBV12-5 and TRBJ1-1, with 8 positions matching TRBD1. The CDR3 covers 16 residues. The germline gives CDR1 LGHNT, CDR2 FRNRAP. The CDR3 here is CASDSGTGTLDTEACF. The CDR3 DNA reads as TGTGCTAGTGACTCCGGGACAGGTACCTTGGACACTGAAGCTTGCTTT.

This clonotype was seen a few times. This may be a read error: a much more frequent sequence differs by one nucleotide. The V call is TRBV10-3, the J call TRBJ1-1; the match to TRBD1 covers 10 bases. CDR1 and CDR2 from the germline V gene are ENHRY and SYGVKD. The CDR3 runs to 13 residues. The CDR3 sequence is CAIGGQGRTEACF. The CDR3 nucleotides read TGTGCCATCGGGGGACAGGGGAGAACTGAAGCTTGCTTT.

This clonotype was picked up many times. This rearrangement joins TRBV7-2 to TRBJ2-4; 10 bases are shared with TRBD1. CDR1 is SGHTA and CDR2 is FQGNSA in the germline V gene. The CDR3 extends over 16 amino acids. V shed 6 bases and J 4 bases; nucleotides not matched to a gene: 9. The CDR3 region has the DNA TGTGCCAGCAGTTCTCTTGGACAGGGGGGTAAAAACATTCAGTACTTC. This gives the protein CASSSLGQGGKNIQYF.

This clonotype was detected only a few times. The chain uses TRBV28 and TRBJ2-2; D is perhaps TRBD2 (5 bases). Trimming took off 3 bases at V and 0 bases at J, with 14 bases between the two ends. The CDR3 is 17 residues long. Germline V gene data show CDR1 as MDHEN and CDR2 as SYDVKM. CDR3 loop: CASSFPRTASNTGELFF. As DNA, the CDR3 is TGTGCCAGCAGTTTCCCACGGACTGCCTCGAACACCGGGGAGCTGTTTTTT.

This clonotype was seen at least ten times. The chain carries TRBV11-2 and TRBJ2-7; D might be TRBD1 or TRBD2, each matching 5 bases. Per the germline V gene, CDR1 is SGHAT and CDR2 is FQNNGV. Between the trimmed V and J ends, which lost 5 bases and 4 bases, there was a span of 21 bases. CDR3 length: 16 residues. CDR3 coding DNA: TGTGCCAGCAGCCTGTCAGGGACCGCGGCGAGATACGAGCAGTACTTC. Its translation is CASSLSGTAARYEQYF. The variable domain in full, with the rest retrieved from reference TRBV11-2 and TRBJ2-7, is EAGVAQSPRYKIIEKRQSVAFWCNPISGHATLYWYQQILGQGPKLLIQFQNNGVVDDSQLPKDRFSAERLKGVDSTLKIQPAKLEDSAVYLCASSLSGTAARYEQYFGPGTRLTVT.

At least ten counts were recorded for this clonotype. The chain joins TRBV12-3 or TRBV12-4 to TRBJ1-2; D gene unclear. This CDR3 spans 9 amino acids. V shed 5 bases and J shed 8 bases, with 3 bases lying between them. CDR3 sequence (DNA): TGTGCCAGCAGTCACGGCTACACCTTC. This translates into CASSHGYTF.

This clonotype was seen many times. CDR3 in DNA: TGTGCCAGCAGCTTCACAGGGACTTCACCCCTCCACTTT. Protein sequence: CASSFTGTSPLHF. The rearrangement uses TRBV2 and TRBJ1-6, with D possibly TRBD1 on 6 matching bases. Germline V lookup: CDR1 SNHLY, CDR2 FYNNEI. CDR3 length equals 13 residues. V was cut by 6 bases and J by 9 bases, with 12 bases left in between.

J is TRBJ1-6 and V is TRBV25-1, with TRBD1 identical over 9 bases. Germline loops: CDR1 MGHDK, CDR2 SYGVNS. The length of the CDR3 is 14 residues. The trim removed 8 bases at V and 4 bases at J, leaving 3 bases unmatched. CDR3 sequence reads: CASEGTGYNSPLHF. The CDR3 nucleotides read TGTGCCAGCGAGGGGACAGGGTATAATTCACCCCTCCACTTT.

There are many counts of this clonotype. The CDR3 region is CASRRTGAGNTIYF. CDR3 in DNA: TGTGCCAGCAGGCGGACAGGGGCTGGAAACACCATATATTTT. The gene calls are TRBV13 and TRBJ1-3; TRBD1 matches at 9 bases. Germline V lookup: CDR1 PRHDT, CDR2 FYEKMQ (reference sequence). The length of the CDR3 is 14 residues. Trimming cost V 6 bases and J 2 bases; bases outside gene matches: 2.

This clonotype was found many times. V gene TRBV9 combines with J gene TRBJ2-5; 11 positions agree with TRBD2. The CDR3 sequence is 14 residues long. Looked up from germline, CDR1 is SGDLS and CDR2 is YYNGEE. After removal of 4 bases from V and 3 bases from J, the junction contained 2 bases not matched to a gene. The CDR3 protein is CASSPGLAEETQYF. The CDR3 region has the DNA TGTGCCAGCAGCCCGGGACTAGCGGAAGAGACCCAGTACTTC.

There are many counts of this clonotype. V gene TRBV15 combines with J gene TRBJ2-2; a weak D match, TRBD2 (6 bases). Germline V lookup: CDR1 LNHNV, CDR2 YYDKDF (reference sequence). CDR3 length: 16 amino acids. Here the CDR3 DNA reads TGTGTCTCCAGCAGAGAGCGGGTTGATATCACCGGGGAGCTGTTTTTT. Its translation is CVSSRERVDITGELFF.

This clonotype was detected ten times or more. CDR3: CASGVDDQPQHF. The DNA for the CDR3 is TGTGCTAGTGGTGTGGACGATCAGCCCCAGCATTTT. The chain uses TRBV12-5 and TRBJ1-5; no clear D gene. The CDR3 contains 12 residues. Germline V gene sequence: CDR1 LGHNT, CDR2 FRNRAP. The V end lost 5 bases, the J end lost 5 bases, and 7 bases lay between the germline ends.

This clonotype was recorded many times. This chain links TRBV5-1 with TRBJ1-1, with 8 bases that match TRBD1. V dropped 2 bases and J dropped 3; count of bases not matched to a gene: 9. This CDR3 contains 16 residues. CDR1 and CDR2 (germline): SGHRS, YFSETQ. The CDR3 bases are TGCGCCAGCAGCTTCATCGGACAGGGCAAGGACACTGAAGCTTTCTTT. Translated: CASSFIGQGKDTEAFF.

This clonotype was detected only a few times. The chain employs TRBV12-5 and TRBJ2-7; D is undetermined. Germline CDR1 and CDR2: LGHNT and FRNRAP. Trimming shortened V by 7 bases and J by 2 bases, and 24 bases separated the two germline ends. The length of the CDR3 is 17 residues. The CDR3 sequence: CASALLVVTDRTYEQYF. The CDR3 DNA follows: TGTGCTAGTGCCCTGTTGGTAGTCACAGACCGAACCTACGAGCAGTACTTC. The whole variable domain, filled in from reference TRBV12-5 and TRBJ2-7, reads DARVTQTPRHKVTEMGQEVTMRCQPILGHNTVFWYRQTMMQGLELLAYFRNRAPLDDSGMPKDRFSAEMPDATLATLKIQPSEPRDSAVYFCASALLVVTDRTYEQYFGPGTRLTVT.

This clonotype was seen ten or more times. This chain connects TRBV6-2 or TRBV6-3 to TRBJ1-2; the match to TRBD1 covers 12 bases. The CDR3 runs 19 residues. The germline V gene has CDR1 MNHEY and CDR2 SVGEGT. The junction had 16 bases not matched to a gene; V was cut back by 6 bases and J by 2 bases. In DNA form, the CDR3 reads TGTGCCAGCAGCCTTACCTGGGGACAGGGGGCAGAGTACAACTATGGCTACACCTTC. Its translation is CASSLTWGQGAEYNYGYTF.